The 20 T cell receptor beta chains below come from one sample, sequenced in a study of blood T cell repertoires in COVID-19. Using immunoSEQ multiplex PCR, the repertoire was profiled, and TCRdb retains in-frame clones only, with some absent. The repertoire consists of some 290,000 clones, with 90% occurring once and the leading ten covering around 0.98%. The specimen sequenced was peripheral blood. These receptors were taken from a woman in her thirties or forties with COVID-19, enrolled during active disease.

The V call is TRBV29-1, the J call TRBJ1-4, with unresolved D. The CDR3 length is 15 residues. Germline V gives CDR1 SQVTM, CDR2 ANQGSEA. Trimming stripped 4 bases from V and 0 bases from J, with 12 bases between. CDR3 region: CSVGLSGTTNEKLFF. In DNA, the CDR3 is TGCAGCGTTGGTCTTTCAGGTACAACTAATGAAAAACTGTTTTTT. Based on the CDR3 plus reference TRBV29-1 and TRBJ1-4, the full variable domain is SAVISQKPSRDICQRGTSLTIQCQVDSQVTMMFWYRQQPGQSLTLIATANQGSEATYESGFVIDKFPISRPNLTFSTLTVSNMSPEDSSIYLCSVGLSGTTNEKLFFGSGTQLSVL.

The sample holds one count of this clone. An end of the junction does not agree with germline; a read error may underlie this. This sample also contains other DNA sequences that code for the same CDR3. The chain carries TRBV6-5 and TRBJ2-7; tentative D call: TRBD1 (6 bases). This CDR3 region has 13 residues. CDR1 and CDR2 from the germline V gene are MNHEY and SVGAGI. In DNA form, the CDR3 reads TGTGCCAGCAGGCGCCCAGGGGTGTACGAGCAGTACTTT. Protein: CASRRPGVYEQYF.

The CDR3 sequence is CASGQSTDTQYF. CDR3 bases: TGTGCCAGCGGCCAATCCACAGATACGCAGTATTTT. The gene calls are TRBV11-2 and TRBJ2-3; D call uncertain. The CDR3 has 12 amino acids. Trimming shortened V by 8 bases and J by 2 bases, and 8 bases separated the two germline ends. Germline-derived CDR1 and CDR2 are SGHAT and FQNNGV. Full variable domain (rest looked up from reference TRBV11-2 and TRBJ2-3): EAGVAQSPRYKIIEKRQSVAFWCNPISGHATLYWYQQILGQGPKLLIQFQNNGVVDDSQLPKDRFSAERLKGVDSTLKIQPAKLEDSAVYLCASGQSTDTQYFGPGTRLTVL.

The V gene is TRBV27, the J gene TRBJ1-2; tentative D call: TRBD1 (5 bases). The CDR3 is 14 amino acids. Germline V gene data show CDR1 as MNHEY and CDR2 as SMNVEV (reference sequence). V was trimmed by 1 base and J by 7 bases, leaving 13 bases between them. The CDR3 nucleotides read TGTGCCAGCAGTTTATTGGACACGGGGGGTGGCTACACCTTC. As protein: CASSLLDTGGGYTF.

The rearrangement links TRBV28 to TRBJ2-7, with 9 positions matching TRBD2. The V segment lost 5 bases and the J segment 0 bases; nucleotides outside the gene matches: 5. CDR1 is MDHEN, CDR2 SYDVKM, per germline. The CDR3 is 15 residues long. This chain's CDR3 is CASSDSGRLSYEQYF. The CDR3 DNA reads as TGTGCCAGCAGTGATAGCGGGAGACTCTCCTACGAGCAGTACTTC.

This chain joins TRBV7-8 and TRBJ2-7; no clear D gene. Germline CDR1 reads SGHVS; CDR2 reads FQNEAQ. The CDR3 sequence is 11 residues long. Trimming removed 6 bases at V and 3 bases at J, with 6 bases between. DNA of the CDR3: TGTGCCAGCAGTCGCAGCTACGAGCAGTACTTC. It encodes CASSRSYEQYF. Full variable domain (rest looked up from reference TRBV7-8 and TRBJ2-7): GAGVSQSPRYKVAKRGQDVALRCDPISGHVSLFWYQQALGQGPEFLTYFQNEAQLDKSGLPSDRFFAERPEGSVSTLKIQRTQQEDSAVYLCASSRSYEQYFGPGTRLTVT.

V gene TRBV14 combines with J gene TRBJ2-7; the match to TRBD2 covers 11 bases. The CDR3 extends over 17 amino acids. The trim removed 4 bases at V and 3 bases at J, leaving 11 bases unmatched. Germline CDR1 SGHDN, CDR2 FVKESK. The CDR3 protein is CASSPLDGTSGLYEQYF. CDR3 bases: TGTGCCAGCAGCCCACTTGATGGGACTAGCGGCCTCTACGAGCAGTACTTC. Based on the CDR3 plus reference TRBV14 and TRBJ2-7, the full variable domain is EAGVTQFPSHSVIEKGQTVTLRCDPISGHDNLYWYRRVMGKEIKFLLHFVKESKQDESGMPNNRFLAERTGGTYSTLKVQPAELEDSGVYFCASSPLDGTSGLYEQYFGPGTRLTVT.

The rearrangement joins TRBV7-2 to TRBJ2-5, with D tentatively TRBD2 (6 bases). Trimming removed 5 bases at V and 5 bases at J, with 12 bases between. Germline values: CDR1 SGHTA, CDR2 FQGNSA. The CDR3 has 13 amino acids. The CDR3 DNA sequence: TGTGCCAGCAGCGCCCCCCGGGGGGAGACCCAGTACTTC. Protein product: CASSAPRGETQYF.

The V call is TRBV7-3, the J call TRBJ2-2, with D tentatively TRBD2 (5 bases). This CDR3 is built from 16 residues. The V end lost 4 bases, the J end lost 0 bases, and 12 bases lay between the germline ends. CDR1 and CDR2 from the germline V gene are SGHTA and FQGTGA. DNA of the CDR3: TGTGCCAGCAGCTCGATTGGAGGTGCGAACACCGGGGAGCTGTTTTTT. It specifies CASSSIGGANTGELFF.

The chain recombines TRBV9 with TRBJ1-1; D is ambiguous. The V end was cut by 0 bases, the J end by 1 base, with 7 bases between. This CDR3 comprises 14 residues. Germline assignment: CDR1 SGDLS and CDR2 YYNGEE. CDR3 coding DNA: TGTGCCAGCAGCGTAGATGGCCCGAACACTGAAGCTTTCTTT. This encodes CASSVDGPNTEAFF. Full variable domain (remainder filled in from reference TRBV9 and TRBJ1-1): DSGVTQTPKHLITATGQRVTLRCSPRSGDLSVYWYQQSLDQGLQFLIQYYNGEERAKGNILERFSAQQFPDLHSELNLSSLELGDSALYFCASSVDGPNTEAFFGQGTRLTVV.

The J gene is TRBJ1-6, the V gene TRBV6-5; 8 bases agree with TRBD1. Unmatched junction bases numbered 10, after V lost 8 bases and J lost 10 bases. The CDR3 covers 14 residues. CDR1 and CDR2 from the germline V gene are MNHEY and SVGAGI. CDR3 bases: TGTGCCAGCTCCGCCAGGGGGCGTCGATCACCCCTCCACTTT. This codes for CASSARGRRSPLHF.

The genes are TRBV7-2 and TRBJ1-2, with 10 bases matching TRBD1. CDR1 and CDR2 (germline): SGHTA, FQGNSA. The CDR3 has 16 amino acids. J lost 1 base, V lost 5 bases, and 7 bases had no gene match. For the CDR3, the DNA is TGTGCCAGCAGCCCTGACAGGGGGCGCGTTAACTATGGCTACACCTTC. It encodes CASSPDRGRVNYGYTF. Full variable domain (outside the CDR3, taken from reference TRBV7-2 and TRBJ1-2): GAGVSQSPSNKVTEKGKDVELRCDPISGHTALYWYRQSLGQGLEFLIYFQGNSAPDKSGLPSDRFSAERTGGSVSTLTIQRTQQEDSAVYLCASSPDRGRVNYGYTFGSGTRLTVV.

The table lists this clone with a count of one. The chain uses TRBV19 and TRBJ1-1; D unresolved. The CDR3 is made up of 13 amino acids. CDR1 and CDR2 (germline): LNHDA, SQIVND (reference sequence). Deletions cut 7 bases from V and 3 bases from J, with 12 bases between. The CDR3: CASTKDSDTEAFF. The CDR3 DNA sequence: TGTGCCAGTACCAAGGACTCGGACACTGAAGCTTTCTTT.

The CDR3 loop reads CASSPSGQGDGYTF. The DNA for the CDR3 is TGTGCCAGCAGCCCCTCGGGACAGGGCGACGGCTACACCTTC. The rearrangement links TRBV7-9 to TRBJ1-2; the match to TRBD1 covers 9 bases. CDR3 length equals 14 residues. The V segment lost 5 bases and the J segment 8 bases; nucleotides outside the gene matches: 9. Germline V gene data show CDR1 as SEHNR and CDR2 as FQNEAQ (reference sequence). Supplemented by reference TRBV7-9 and TRBJ1-2, the full variable domain reads DTGVSQNPRHKITKRGQNVTFRCDPISEHNRLYWYRQTLGQGPEFLTYFQNEAQLEKSRLLSDRFSAERPKGSFSTLEIQRTEQGDSAMYLCASSPSGQGDGYTFGSGTRLTVV.

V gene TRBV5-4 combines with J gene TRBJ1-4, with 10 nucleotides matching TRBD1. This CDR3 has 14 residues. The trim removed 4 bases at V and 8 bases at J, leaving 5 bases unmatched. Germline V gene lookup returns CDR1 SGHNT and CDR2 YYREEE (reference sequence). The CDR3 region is CASSLTGGREKLFF. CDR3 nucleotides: TGTGCCAGCAGCCTGACAGGGGGCCGGGAAAAACTGTTTTTT.

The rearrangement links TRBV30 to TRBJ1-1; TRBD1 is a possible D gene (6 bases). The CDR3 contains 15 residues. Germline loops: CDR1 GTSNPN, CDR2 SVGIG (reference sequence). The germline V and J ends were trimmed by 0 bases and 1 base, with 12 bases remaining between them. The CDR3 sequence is CAWSVPGHWNTEAFF. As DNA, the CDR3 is TGTGCCTGGAGTGTCCCGGGACACTGGAACACTGAAGCTTTCTTT.

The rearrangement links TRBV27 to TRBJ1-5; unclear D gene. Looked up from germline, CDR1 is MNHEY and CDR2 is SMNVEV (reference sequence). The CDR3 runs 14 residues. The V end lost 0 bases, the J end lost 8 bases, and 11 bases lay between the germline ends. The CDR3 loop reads CASSLSGRLKPQHF. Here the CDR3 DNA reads TGTGCCAGCAGTTTATCGGGCCGATTGAAGCCCCAGCATTTT.

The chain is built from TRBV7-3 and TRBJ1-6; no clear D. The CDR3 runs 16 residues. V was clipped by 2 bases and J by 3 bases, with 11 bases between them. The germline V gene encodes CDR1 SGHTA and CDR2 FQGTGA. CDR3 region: CASSLGQRNYNSPLHF. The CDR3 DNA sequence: TGTGCCAGCAGCTTAGGCCAACGTAACTATAATTCACCCCTCCACTTT.

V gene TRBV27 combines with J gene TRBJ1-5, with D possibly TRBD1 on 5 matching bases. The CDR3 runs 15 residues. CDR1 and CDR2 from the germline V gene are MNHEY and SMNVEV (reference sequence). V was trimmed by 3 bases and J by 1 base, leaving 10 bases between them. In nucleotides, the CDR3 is TGTGCCAGCAGTTTTAGGGGTGGAAGCAATCAGCCCCAGCATTTT. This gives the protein CASSFRGGSNQPQHF.

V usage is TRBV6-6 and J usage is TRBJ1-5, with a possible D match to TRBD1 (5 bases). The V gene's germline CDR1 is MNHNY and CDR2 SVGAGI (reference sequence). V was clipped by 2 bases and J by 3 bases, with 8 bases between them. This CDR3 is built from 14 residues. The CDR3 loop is CASSYDSINQPQHF. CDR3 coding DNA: TGTGCCAGCAGTTACGACAGCATCAATCAGCCCCAGCATTTT.